The rows below give T cell receptor beta chains drawn from one sample of a study of CXCR3-negative and CXCR3-positive naive CD8 T cells. TCRdb reprocessed the 5' RACE reads, keeping one entry per CDR3 protein, no DNA. With approximately 66,000 distinct CDR3 sequences in the sample, the ten largest clones hold around 1.5%. Source material: naive CXCR3- CD8+ T cells from blood. The receptors originated from a human donor in good health. Some clones in this sample may be carry-over from other donors' samples. Each CDR3 is given with its conserved first and last residue.

V	J	CDR3
TRBV20-1	TRBJ2-7	CSAMGQGDSYEQYF
TRBV29-1	TRBJ2-2	CSVDGTGVTGELFF
TRBV29-1	TRBJ2-1	CSVEDPSGSVVAEQFF
TRBV13	TRBJ1-1	CASSSRTGRGTEAFF
TRBV6-5	TRBJ2-2	CASSYIQANTGELFF
TRBV15	TRBJ2-7	CATSRGGTSGSYEQYF
TRBV19	TRBJ2-1	CASSISGGEQFF
TRBV5-5	TRBJ1-5	CASSSRESNQPQHF
TRBV5-5	TRBJ2-5	CASLILGGATETQYF
TRBV6-2/TRBV6-3	TRBJ2-2	CASSHGQGPPTGELFF
TRBV28	TRBJ1-1	CASSLLTQGTEAFF
TRBV7-9	TRBJ2-1	CASTNLLDRAFF
TRBV29-1	TRBJ2-5	CSVEFPGWEETQYF
TRBV18	TRBJ1-1	CASSPQGLGASWEAFF
TRBV6-1	TRBJ2-1	CASSVTTSGGNEQFF
TRBV10-3	TRBJ2-1	CAISAGTGMYEQFF
TRBV6-6	TRBJ1-2	CASSFLEGGYTF
TRBV6-5	TRBJ2-1	CASSYSMGHEQFF
TRBV13	TRBJ2-7	CASRGTTSYEQYF
TRBV6-5	TRBJ2-1	CASSTTGSLFF
TRBV6-6	TRBJ2-2	CATSSLEIGELFF
TRBV5-1	TRBJ1-4	CASSLSTLTAATNEKLFF
TRBV27	TRBJ1-1	CASSLAGTKAFF
TRBV5-5	TRBJ1-1	CASRMTANTEAFF
TRBV7-6	TRBJ2-5	CASSLAPGVKETQYF
TRBV6-2/TRBV6-3	TRBJ1-1	CASSYDRVNTEAFF
TRBV4-1	TRBJ2-7	CASSPNVDERYEQYF
TRBV28	TRBJ2-1	CASSSPQRGNNEQFF
TRBV28	TRBJ2-7	CASSFSADTSQGVGYEQYF
TRBV28	TRBJ1-5	CASSYGTGQPRPNQPQHF
TRBV7-2	TRBJ1-1	CASSLMFGGVTEAFF
TRBV6-2/TRBV6-3	TRBJ1-5	CASSGQHSNQPQHF
TRBV12-3/TRBV12-4	TRBJ2-1	CASSLTNRLAGGYNEQFF
TRBV12-3/TRBV12-4	TRBJ2-3	CARGGTGSTDTQYF
TRBV5-1	TRBJ2-7	CASSLEGGYEQYF
TRBV12-3/TRBV12-4	TRBJ2-7	CASSDTGGVGEQYF
TRBV16	TRBJ1-6	CASLGNSPLHF
TRBV20-1	TRBJ1-1	CSARDLRGITEAFF
TRBV4-3	TRBJ2-1	CASSQGPGTHNEQFF
TRBV5-1	TRBJ2-7	CASSGLDHFSEQYF
TRBV5-5	TRBJ2-3	CASSLFGAGTDTQYF
TRBV28	TRBJ2-5	CASSFLVVGETQYF
TRBV28	TRBJ1-5	CASSLGGPQPQHF
TRBV29-1	TRBJ1-1	CSVEGGGNTEAFF
TRBV4-3	TRBJ2-2	CASSQEELAGVGTGELFF
TRBV7-2	TRBJ2-7	CASSLTAGWSSYEQYF
TRBV5-1	TRBJ2-7	CASSGEGMWSYEQYF
TRBV28	TRBJ2-7	CASSLLGDTYEQYF
TRBV7-6	TRBJ1-5	CASSLFQGNQPQHF
TRBV4-1	TRBJ2-7	CASSQQIGLAGVEEQYF
TRBV20-1	TRBJ2-7	CSARAPGQGFYEQYF
TRBV28	TRBJ2-1	CASSLLGYNEQFF
TRBV5-1	TRBJ1-6	CASSLPTMTGIPSPLHF
TRBV7-3	TRBJ2-7	CASSLGGGTYEQYF
TRBV5-6	TRBJ2-1	CASSLGTGANNEQFF